The 9 T cell receptor beta chains reported below all come from one sample, sequenced in a study of cytomegalovirus exposure and HLA in healthy donors. Primers included in the PCR were 60 Vbeta and 13 Jbeta primers. The data were produced by immunoSEQ multiplex PCR, yet TCRdb's version contains in-frame clones alone and is incomplete. The sample comprises about 190,000 clones, 60% to 85% of which are singletons, and 1.6% rests with the top ten. Specimen: PBMCs. Every receptor here comes from a young woman in good health and CMV-seronegative.

This clone was observed a single time. The chain is built from TRBV9 and TRBJ2-1, with 9 bases fitting TRBD1. Losses at the gene ends were 3 bases for V and 8 bases for J; bases not matched to a gene: 9. The germline V gene encodes CDR1 SGDLS and CDR2 YYNGEE. The CDR3 length is 15 residues. The DNA for the CDR3 is TGTGCCAGCAGCGGGACCGGGACAGGGTTCGATGAGCAGTTCTTC. Translation: CASSGTGTGFDEQFF. The whole variable domain, filled in from reference TRBV9 and TRBJ2-1, reads DSGVTQTPKHLITATGQRVTLRCSPRSGDLSVYWYQQSLDQGLQFLIQYYNGEERAKGNILERFSAQQFPDLHSELNLSSLELGDSALYFCASSGTGTGFDEQFFGPGTRLTVL.

V usage is TRBV5-6 and J usage is TRBJ1-4; D not resolved. This CDR3 is 18 amino acids long. The germline V gene has CDR1 SGHDT and CDR2 YYEEEE. V lost 3 bases and J lost 0, with 18 bases in between. The CDR3 is CASSSGLILDSTNEKLFF. For the CDR3, the DNA is TGTGCCAGCAGCTCCGGACTAATTCTTGATTCAACTAATGAAAAACTGTTTTTT.

V is TRBV7-8 and J is TRBJ2-2; 9 positions match TRBD1. V gave up 7 bases and J gave up 4 bases; unmatched junction bases: 13. In germline, CDR1 is SGHVS, CDR2 FQNEAQ. The CDR3 has 17 amino acids. The chain's CDR3 is CASNFGAGTGTTGELFF. The CDR3 coding sequence is TGTGCCAGCAATTTTGGAGCCGGGACAGGGACCACCGGGGAGCTGTTTTTT.

This chain links TRBV6-5 with TRBJ2-5; 9 positions match TRBD1. Germline CDR1 MNHEY, CDR2 SVGAGI. V lost 6 bases and J lost 5; bases outside the gene matches: 1. This CDR3 spans 12 amino acids. CDR3: CASSGQGETQYF. The CDR3 DNA follows: TGTGCCAGCAGCGGACAGGGGGAGACCCAGTACTTC.

This clone has only one observation. The genes are TRBV6-6 and TRBJ1-6; TRBD1 agrees at 8 bases. CDR1 is MNHNY, CDR2 SVGAGI, per germline (reference sequence). Trimming cost V 2 bases and J 5 bases; bases outside gene matches: 2. This CDR3 has 15 amino acids. The CDR3 spells CASSYEQGDNSPLHF. In DNA form, the CDR3 reads TGTGCCAGCAGTTACGAACAGGGGGATAATTCACCCCTCCACTTT.

The CDR3: CASSIQGADNEQFF. The CDR3 coding sequence is TGTGCCAGTAGTATACAGGGGGCGGACAATGAGCAGTTCTTC. This chain links TRBV19 with TRBJ2-1, with 8 bases aligning to TRBD1. The CDR3 is made up of 14 amino acids. CDR1 and CDR2 (germline): LNHDA, SQIVND (reference sequence). The ends lost 2 bases at V and 5 bases at J; junction bases unmatched: 2.

In this sample, this clone turned up a few times. The CDR3 coding sequence is TGTGCCAGTAGAACGACTAGGCTTGACTCCTACGAGCAGTACTTC. Amino acid sequence: CASRTTRLDSYEQYF. The chain joins TRBV19 to TRBJ2-7; a weak D match, TRBD2 (6 bases). The CDR3 contains 15 residues. The ends were cut back, 6 bases at V and 0 bases at J, with 15 bases in the middle. Germline V lookup: CDR1 LNHDA, CDR2 SQIVND (reference sequence).

The rearrangement joins TRBV25-1 to TRBJ1-1; D is ambiguous. Trimming took off 1 base at V and 0 bases at J, with 6 bases between the two ends. Germline V lookup: CDR1 MGHDK, CDR2 SYGVNS. This CDR3 contains 14 residues. The CDR3 DNA is TGTGCCAGCAGTGAATCACGGGTGAACACTGAAGCTTTCTTT. Its translation is CASSESRVNTEAFF.

This clone was observed once. This CDR3 reads CASSIGQGIYF. In nucleotides, the CDR3 is TGTGCCAGTAGTATCGGACAGGGGATATATTTT. The chain is built from TRBV19 and TRBJ1-3; TRBD1 aligns across 9 bases. The CDR3 length is 11 residues. After removal of 3 bases from V and 13 bases from J, the junction contained 1 base not matched to a gene. CDR1 is LNHDA, CDR2 SQIVND, per germline (reference sequence).